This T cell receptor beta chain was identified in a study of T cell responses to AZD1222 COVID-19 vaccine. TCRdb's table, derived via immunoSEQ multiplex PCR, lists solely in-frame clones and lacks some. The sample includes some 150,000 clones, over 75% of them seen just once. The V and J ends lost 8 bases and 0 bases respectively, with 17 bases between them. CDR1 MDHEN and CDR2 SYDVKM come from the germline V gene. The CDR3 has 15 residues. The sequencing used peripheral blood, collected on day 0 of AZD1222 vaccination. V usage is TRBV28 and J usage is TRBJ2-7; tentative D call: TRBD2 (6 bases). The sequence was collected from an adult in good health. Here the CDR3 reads CASSSGTAISYEQYF. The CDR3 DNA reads TGTGCCAGCTCGTCCGGGACTGCCATCTCCTACGAGCAGTACTTC.